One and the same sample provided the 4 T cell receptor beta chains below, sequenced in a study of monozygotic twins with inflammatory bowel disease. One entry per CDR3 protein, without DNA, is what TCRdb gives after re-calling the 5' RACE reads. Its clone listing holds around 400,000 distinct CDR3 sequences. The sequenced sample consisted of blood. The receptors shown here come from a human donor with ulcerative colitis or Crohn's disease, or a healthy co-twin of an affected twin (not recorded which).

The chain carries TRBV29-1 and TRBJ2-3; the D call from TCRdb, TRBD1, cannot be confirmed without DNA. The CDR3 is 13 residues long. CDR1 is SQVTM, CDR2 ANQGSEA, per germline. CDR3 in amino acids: CSVTGSGADTQYF.

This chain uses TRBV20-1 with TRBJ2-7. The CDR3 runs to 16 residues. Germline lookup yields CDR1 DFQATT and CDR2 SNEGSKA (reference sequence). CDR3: CSAQNYGRLSSYEQYF.

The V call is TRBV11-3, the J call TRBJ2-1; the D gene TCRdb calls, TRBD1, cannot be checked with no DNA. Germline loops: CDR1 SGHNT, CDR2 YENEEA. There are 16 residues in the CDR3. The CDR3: CASSLGAGGVGNEQFF.

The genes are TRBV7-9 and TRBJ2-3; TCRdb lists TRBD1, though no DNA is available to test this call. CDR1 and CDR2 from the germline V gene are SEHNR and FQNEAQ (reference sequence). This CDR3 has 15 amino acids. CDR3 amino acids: CASSLIGGGADTQYF.